This T cell receptor beta chain was captured in a study of OX40 agonist ivuxolimab in advanced cancers. This CDR3 has 17 residues. With 0 bases clipped from V and 0 bases from J, the junction kept 6 bases outside the gene matches. CDR1 LGHNA and CDR2 YSLEER come from the germline V gene. Clones were sequenced by immunoSEQ multiplex PCR, and TCRdb holds only the in-frame ones, with some missing. The sample has over 60,000 clones; 65% to 90% are singletons. The sequence came from an adult with an advanced solid tumor such as melanoma, head and neck, liver or kidney cancer. The sequencing here drew on CD4+ or CD8+ T cells sorted from blood, taken in a trial of the OX40 agonist ivuxolimab. The chain employs TRBV4-3 and TRBJ1-2; 8 nucleotides line up with TRBD1. The CDR3 loop is CASSQEAGTGANYGYTF. CDR3 bases: TGCGCCAGCAGCCAAGAAGCCGGGACAGGAGCTAACTATGGCTACACCTTC.